This T cell receptor beta chain comes out of a study of T cell responses to AZD1222 COVID-19 vaccine. This CDR3 comprises 13 residues. Germline CDR1 is MDHEN and CDR2 is SYDVKM. Notes on the study in general: With two AZD1222 doses given, Spike-specific TCR breadth and depth both rose. Most donors were white British and more were female, and clonal diversity was possibly underestimated. The study sampled repertoires only after the peak T cell response.

The protocol was immunoSEQ multiplex PCR, while the TCRdb copy is restricted to in-frame clones and leaves out a portion. The repertoire consists of about 120,000 clones, with around 90% occurring once and the leading ten covering around 2.6%. Of note for this clone: The antigen remains undetermined. The junction and the germline gene differ at one end; a read error may be behind it.

The source is an adult who received the AZD1222 COVID-19 vaccine. The V gene is TRBV28, the J gene TRBJ1-4, with TRBD1 as a possible D gene (6 bases). The material sequenced was peripheral blood, taken 28 days after the second AZD1222 dose. The chain's CDR3 is CASSSTGFRPTVF. The CDR3 bases are TGTGCCAGCAGCTCGACAGGTTTTCGGCCAACTGTTTTT.